The TCR beta chain described here comes from a study of regulatory T cells in long-lasting Graves disease. Worth noting for this clonotype: Its antigen remains unidentified.

Time point described: persistent/refractory GD, antithyroid drugs over 5 years with positive TRAb. PBMCs were the source of the RNA used for TCR sequencing. Graves' disease diagnosis relied on American Thyroid Association guidelines. General study results and limits: Persistent disease exhibited a predilection for TRBV28, TRBJ1-2 and TRBJ2-5.

CDR3 regions were amplified by Arm-PCR using iRepertoire HTBI primers to build TCR beta libraries. TCRdb re-analysed the multiplex PCR reads in MiXCR, keeping a single row per CDR3 protein. The sample records a few hundred thousand distinct CDR3 sequences, roughly a fifth being singletons. This CDR3 has 16 residues. Germline CDR1 reads LGHNA; CDR2 reads YNFKEQ. Trimming shortened V by 0 bases and J by 1 base, and 9 bases separated the two germline ends. This receptor was obtained from a female donor with Graves disease. The starting material was peripheral blood mononuclear cells (PBMCs), obtained when the disease was refractory, from a patient treated with antithyroid drugs. The chain is built from TRBV4-2 and TRBJ2-2; possible D gene TRBD2, 5 bases. CDR3 protein: CASSQEGSRNTGELFF. The CDR3 coding sequence is TGTGCCAGCAGCCAAGAGGGGAGCAGGAACACCGGGGAGCTGTTTTTT.